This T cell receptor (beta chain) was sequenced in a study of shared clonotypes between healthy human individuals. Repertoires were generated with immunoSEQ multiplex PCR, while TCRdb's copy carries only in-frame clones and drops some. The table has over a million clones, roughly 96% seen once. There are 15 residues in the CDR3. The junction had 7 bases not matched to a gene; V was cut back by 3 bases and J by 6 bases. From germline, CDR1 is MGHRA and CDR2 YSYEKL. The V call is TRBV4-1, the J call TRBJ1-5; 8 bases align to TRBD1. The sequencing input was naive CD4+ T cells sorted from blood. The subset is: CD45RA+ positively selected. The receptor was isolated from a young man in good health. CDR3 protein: CASSHGQGTIQPQHF. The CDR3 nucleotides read TGCGCCAGCAGCCACGGACAGGGTACTATTCAGCCCCAGCATTTT.